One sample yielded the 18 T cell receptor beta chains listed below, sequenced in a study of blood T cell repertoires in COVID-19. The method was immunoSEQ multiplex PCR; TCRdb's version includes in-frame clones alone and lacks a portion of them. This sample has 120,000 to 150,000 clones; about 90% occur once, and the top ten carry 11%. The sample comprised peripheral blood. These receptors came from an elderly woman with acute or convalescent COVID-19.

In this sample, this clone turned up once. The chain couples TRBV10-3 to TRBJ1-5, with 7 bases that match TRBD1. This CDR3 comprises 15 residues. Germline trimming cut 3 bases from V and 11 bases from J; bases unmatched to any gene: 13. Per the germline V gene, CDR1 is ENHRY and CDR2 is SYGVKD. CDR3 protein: CAISEGGGRGWTQHF. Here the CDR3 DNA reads TGTGCCATCAGTGAAGGAGGGGGCCGGGGGTGGACCCAGCATTTT.

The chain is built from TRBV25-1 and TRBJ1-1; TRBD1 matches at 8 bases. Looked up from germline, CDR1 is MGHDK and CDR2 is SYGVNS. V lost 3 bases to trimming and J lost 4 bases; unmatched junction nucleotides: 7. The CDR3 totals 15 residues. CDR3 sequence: CASSDPRQGPTEAFF. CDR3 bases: TGTGCCAGCAGTGATCCCCGACAGGGGCCCACTGAAGCTTTCTTT.

The CDR3 region has the DNA TGTGCCAGCAGCTTGGGACGGACAGGGAGGCCCATTCAAGAGACCCAGTACTTC. Residues: CASSLGRTGRPIQETQYF. The chain carries TRBV5-8 and TRBJ2-5; TRBD1 agrees at 8 bases. The CDR3 spans 18 residues. The germline gives CDR1 SGHTS, CDR2 YDEGEE. With V trimmed by 0 bases and J by 2 bases, 12 bases remained unmatched. Based on the CDR3 plus reference TRBV5-8 and TRBJ2-5, the full variable domain is EAGVTQSPTHLIKTRGQQATLRCSPISGHTSVYWYQQALGLGLQFLLWYDEGEERNRGNFPPRFSGRQFPNYSSELNVNALELEDSALYLCASSLGRTGRPIQETQYFGPGTRLLVL.

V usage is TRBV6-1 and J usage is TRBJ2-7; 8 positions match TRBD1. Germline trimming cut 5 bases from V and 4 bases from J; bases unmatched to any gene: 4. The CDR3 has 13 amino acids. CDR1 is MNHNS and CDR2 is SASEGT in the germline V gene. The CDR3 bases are TGTGCCAGCAGTCAAGGACAGGGTTACGAGCAGTACTTC. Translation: CASSQGQGYEQYF.

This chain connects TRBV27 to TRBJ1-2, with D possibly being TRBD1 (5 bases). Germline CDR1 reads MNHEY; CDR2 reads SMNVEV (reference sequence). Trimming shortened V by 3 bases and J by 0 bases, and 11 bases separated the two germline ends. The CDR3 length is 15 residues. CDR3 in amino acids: CASSFRRGANYGYTF. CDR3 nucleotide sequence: TGTGCCAGCAGTTTTCGGAGGGGTGCTAACTATGGCTACACCTTC.

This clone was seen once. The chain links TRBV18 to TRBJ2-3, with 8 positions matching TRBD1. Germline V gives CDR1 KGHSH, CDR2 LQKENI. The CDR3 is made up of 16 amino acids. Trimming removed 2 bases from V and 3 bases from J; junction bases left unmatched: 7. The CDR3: CASSPTGTGSTDTQYF. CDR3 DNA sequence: TGTGCCAGCTCACCAACCGGGACAGGTTCAACAGATACGCAGTATTTT.

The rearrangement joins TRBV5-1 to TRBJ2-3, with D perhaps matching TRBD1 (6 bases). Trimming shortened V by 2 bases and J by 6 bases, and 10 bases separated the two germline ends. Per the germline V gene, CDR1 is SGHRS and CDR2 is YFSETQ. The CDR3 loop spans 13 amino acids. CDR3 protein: CASSFGTGDTQYF. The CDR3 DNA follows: TGCGCCAGCAGCTTTGGCACAGGGGATACGCAGTATTTT.

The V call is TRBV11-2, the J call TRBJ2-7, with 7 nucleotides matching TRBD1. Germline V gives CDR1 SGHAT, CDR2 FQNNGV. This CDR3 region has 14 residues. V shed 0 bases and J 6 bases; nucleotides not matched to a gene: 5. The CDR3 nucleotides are TGTGCCAGCAGCTTAGAGAGCAGGGGGTCCGAGCAGTACTTC. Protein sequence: CASSLESRGSEQYF.

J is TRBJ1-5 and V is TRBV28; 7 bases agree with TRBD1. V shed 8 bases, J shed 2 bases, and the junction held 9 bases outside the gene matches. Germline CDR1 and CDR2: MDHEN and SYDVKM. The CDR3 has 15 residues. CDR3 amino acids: CASRQGGDGNQPQHF. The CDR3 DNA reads TGTGCCAGCCGCCAAGGGGGCGATGGCAATCAGCCCCAGCATTTT. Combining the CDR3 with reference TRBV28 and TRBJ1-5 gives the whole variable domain DVKVTQSSRYLVKRTGEKVFLECVQDMDHENMFWYRQDPGLGLRLIYFSYDVKMKEKGDIPEGYSVSREKKERFSLILESASTNQTSMYLCASRQGGDGNQPQHFGDGTRLSIL.

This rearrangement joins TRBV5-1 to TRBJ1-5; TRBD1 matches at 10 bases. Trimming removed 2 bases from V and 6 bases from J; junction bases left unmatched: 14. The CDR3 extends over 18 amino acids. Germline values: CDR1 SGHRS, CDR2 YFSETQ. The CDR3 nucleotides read TGCGCCAGCAGCTTTTCGCACCACGACAGGGGGCGAGGTCAGCCCCAGCATTTT. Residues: CASSFSHHDRGRGQPQHF. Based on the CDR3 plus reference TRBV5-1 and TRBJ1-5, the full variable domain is KAGVTQTPRYLIKTRGQQVTLSCSPISGHRSVSWYQQTPGQGLQFLFEYFSETQRNKGNFPGRFSGRQFSNSRSEMNVSTLELGDSALYLCASSFSHHDRGRGQPQHFGDGTRLSIL.

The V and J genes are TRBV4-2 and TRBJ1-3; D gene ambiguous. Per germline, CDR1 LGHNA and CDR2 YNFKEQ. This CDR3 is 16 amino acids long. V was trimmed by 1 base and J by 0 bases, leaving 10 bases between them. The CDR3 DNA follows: TGTGCCAGCAGCCAAGTGGCCGGGTCCTCTGGAAACACCATATATTTT. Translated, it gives CASSQVAGSSGNTIYF.

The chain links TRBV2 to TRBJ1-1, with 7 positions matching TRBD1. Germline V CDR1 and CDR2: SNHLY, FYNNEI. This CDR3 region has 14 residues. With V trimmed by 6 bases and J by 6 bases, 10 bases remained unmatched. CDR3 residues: CASSGTAGVPEAFF. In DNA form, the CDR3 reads TGTGCCAGCAGCGGGACAGCCGGAGTTCCTGAAGCTTTCTTT.

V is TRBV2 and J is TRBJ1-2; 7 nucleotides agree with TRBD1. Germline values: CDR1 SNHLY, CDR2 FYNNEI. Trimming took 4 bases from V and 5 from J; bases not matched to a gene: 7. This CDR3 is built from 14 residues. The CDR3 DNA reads TGTGCCAGCAGTGGACAGGGACGTGTATATGGCTACACCTTC. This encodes CASSGQGRVYGYTF.

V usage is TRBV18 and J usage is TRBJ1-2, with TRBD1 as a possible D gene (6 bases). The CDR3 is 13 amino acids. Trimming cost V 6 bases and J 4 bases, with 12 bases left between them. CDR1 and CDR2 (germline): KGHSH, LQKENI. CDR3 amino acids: CASSQDSIYGYTF. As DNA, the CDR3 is TGTGCCAGCTCCCAGGACAGTATCTATGGCTACACCTTC. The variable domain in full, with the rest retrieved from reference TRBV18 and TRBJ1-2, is NAGVMQNPRHLVRRRGQEARLRCSPMKGHSHVYWYRQLPEEGLKFMVYLQKENIIDESGMPKERFSAEFPKEGPSILRIQQVVRGDSAAYFCASSQDSIYGYTFGSGTRLTVV.

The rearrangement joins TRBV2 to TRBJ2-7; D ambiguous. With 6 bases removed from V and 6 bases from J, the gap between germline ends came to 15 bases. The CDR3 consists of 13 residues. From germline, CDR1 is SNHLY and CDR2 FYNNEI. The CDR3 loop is CASSYYVIGEQYF. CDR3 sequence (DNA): TGTGCCAGCAGCTACTACGTCATAGGCGAGCAGTACTTC.

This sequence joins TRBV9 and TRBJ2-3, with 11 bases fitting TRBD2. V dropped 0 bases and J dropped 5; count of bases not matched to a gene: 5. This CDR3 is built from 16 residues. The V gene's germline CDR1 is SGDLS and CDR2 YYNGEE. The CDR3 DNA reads TGTGCCAGCAGCGTAGGGGTAGCGGGGGGGCGAGATACGCAGTATTTT. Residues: CASSVGVAGGRDTQYF.

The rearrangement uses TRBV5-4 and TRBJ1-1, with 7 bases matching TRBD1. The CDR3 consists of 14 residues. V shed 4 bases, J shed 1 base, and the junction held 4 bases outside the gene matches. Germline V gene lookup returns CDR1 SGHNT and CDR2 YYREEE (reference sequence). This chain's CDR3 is CASSRGQRNTEAFF. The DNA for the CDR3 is TGTGCCAGCAGCAGGGGACAGCGGAACACTGAAGCTTTCTTT.

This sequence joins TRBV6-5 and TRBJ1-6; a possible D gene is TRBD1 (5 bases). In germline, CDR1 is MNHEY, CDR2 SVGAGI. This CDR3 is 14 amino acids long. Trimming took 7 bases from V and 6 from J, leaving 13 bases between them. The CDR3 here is CASTRDRFNSPLHF. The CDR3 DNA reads TGTGCCAGCACAAGAGACAGATTTAATTCACCCCTCCACTTT.